This passage covers 29 T cell receptor beta chains from one sample sequenced in a study of siplizumab effects on memory and regulatory T cells. Here immunoSEQ multiplex PCR was the method, and the copy in TCRdb shows in-frame clones only, minus some. The table shows some 100,000 clones, with roughly 96% occurring only once. The sequencing sample was made of naive CD4+ T cells sorted from blood. These receptors were collected from a human donor in good health.

The chain couples TRBV7-9 to TRBJ1-2; D ambiguous. Per germline, CDR1 SEHNR and CDR2 FQNEAQ (reference sequence). Deletions cut 1 base from V and 4 bases from J, with 7 bases between. This CDR3 contains 13 residues. The CDR3 DNA reads as TGTGCCAGCAGCTTAGGGGTTGCCTATGGCTACACCTTC. This sequence encodes CASSLGVAYGYTF.

The chain links TRBV6-5 to TRBJ1-2; a weak D match, TRBD1 (5 bases). CDR3 length: 14 residues. The ends were cut back, 6 bases at V and 9 bases at J, with 20 bases in the middle. Germline assignment: CDR1 MNHEY and CDR2 SVGAGI. DNA for the CDR3: TGTGCCAGCAGCCAACAGATCCCCAAGGGGCGCTACACCTTC. The encoded protein is CASSQQIPKGRYTF.

The chain has TRBV6-5 and TRBJ1-2; D gene ambiguous. Trimming removed 8 bases from V and 4 bases from J, with 8 bases in between. CDR3 length: 11 residues. CDR1 and CDR2 from the germline V gene are MNHEY and SVGAGI. The CDR3 loop is CASGITYGYTF. The CDR3 bases are TGTGCCAGCGGAATAACCTATGGCTACACCTTC.

The chain combines TRBV7-3 with TRBJ2-7; the D gene could be TRBD1 or TRBD2 (5 bases each). The CDR3 loop spans 13 amino acids. Germline assignment: CDR1 SGHTA and CDR2 FQGTGA. Trimming removed 3 bases from V and 4 bases from J, with 10 bases in between. The CDR3 region has the DNA TGTGCCAGCAGCTTGGGCAGGGAGTACGAGCAGTACTTC. Its translation: CASSLGREYEQYF.

This clone appeared a single time. The chain is built from TRBV13 and TRBJ2-1, with D unclear. The CDR3 length is 13 residues. Per the germline V gene, CDR1 is PRHDT and CDR2 is FYEKMQ (reference sequence). V was cut by 2 bases and J by 5 bases, with 7 bases left in between. Written as DNA, the CDR3 is TGTGCCAGCAGCTTATCTCGAGACAATGAGCAGTTCTTC. It codes for CASSLSRDNEQFF.

CDR3 DNA: TGTGCCAGCAGTGGAGCGACGGGCGAGCAGTACTTC. Protein product: CASSGATGEQYF. The V gene is TRBV6-5, the J gene TRBJ2-7; D remains unclear. Germline CDR1 is MNHEY and CDR2 is SVGAGI. V was cut by 5 bases and J by 6 bases, with 11 bases left in between. CDR3 length: 12 amino acids.

The chain has TRBV4-1 and TRBJ2-7; 9 bases align to TRBD2. Germline V gives CDR1 MGHRA, CDR2 YSYEKL. The V and J ends lost 0 bases and 3 bases, in that order; junction bases with no gene match: 9. The CDR3 runs to 17 residues. The CDR3 reads CASSQDRVQRGDYEQYF. The CDR3, as DNA: TGCGCCAGCAGCCAAGATCGGGTCCAGCGGGGGGACTACGAGCAGTACTTC.

The CDR3 spells CASSLMTAYEQYF. In DNA form, the CDR3 reads TGTGCCAGCAGCTTAATGACAGCCTACGAGCAGTACTTC. The chain links TRBV7-2 to TRBJ2-7; D possibly corresponds to TRBD1 (5 bases). The CDR3 has 13 residues. V lost 2 bases to trimming and J lost 2 bases, with 7 bases between them. Per the germline V gene, CDR1 is SGHTA and CDR2 is FQGNSA.

This chain's CDR3 is CATSSGRYGYTF. CDR3 nucleotides: TGTGCCACCAGCAGCGGACGATATGGCTACACCTTC. The V call is TRBV15, the J call TRBJ1-2; D not resolved. V gave up 3 bases and J gave up 5 bases, with 7 bases separating them. Germline V CDR1 and CDR2: LNHNV, YYDKDF (reference sequence). CDR3 size: 12 residues.

The genes are TRBV6-6 and TRBJ1-4; D may be TRBD1 (5 bases). This CDR3 region has 15 residues. Trimming stripped 4 bases from V and 2 bases from J, with 11 bases between. Germline CDR1 is MNHNY and CDR2 is SVGAGI (reference sequence). The CDR3 loop reads CASSSPTDTNEKLFF. CDR3 coding DNA: TGTGCCAGCAGTTCCCCGACAGACACTAATGAAAAACTGTTTTTT.

Note on this clone: The sample carries other DNA sequences with the same CDR3. This rearrangement joins TRBV30 to TRBJ1-2, with D unclear. The V gene's germline CDR1 is GTSNPN and CDR2 SVGIG (reference sequence). The CDR3 sequence is 13 residues long. Trimming removed 0 bases at V and 5 bases at J, with 10 bases between. The CDR3 region has the DNA TGTGCCTGGAGTGTAAGGGATTCTTATGGCTACACCTTC. Translating gives CAWSVRDSYGYTF.

V is TRBV10-3 and J is TRBJ1-2; the match to TRBD1 covers 7 bases. Germline assignment: CDR1 ENHRY and CDR2 SYGVKD. Trimming took 7 bases from V and 7 from J; bases not matched to a gene: 12. The CDR3 length is 14 residues. CDR3 coding DNA: TGTGCCATCACTCCTCGGACAGGTTCGGGTGGCTACACCTTC. Translation: CAITPRTGSGGYTF.

This chain links TRBV5-1 with TRBJ2-2; D call uncertain. The germline V and J ends were trimmed by 2 bases and 0 bases, with 11 bases remaining between them. This CDR3 spans 16 amino acids. Per the germline V gene, CDR1 is SGHRS and CDR2 is YFSETQ. In DNA, the CDR3 is TGCGCCAGCAGCTTACCAGCTACCGCGAACACCGGGGAGCTGTTTTTT. Translation gives CASSLPATANTGELFF.

The chain carries TRBV6-6 and TRBJ1-5, with D unresolved. This CDR3 region has 14 residues. Per the germline V gene, CDR1 is MNHNY and CDR2 is SVGAGI (reference sequence). V shed 0 bases and J shed 4 bases, with 7 bases lying between them. CDR3 bases: TGTGCCAGCAGTTACTCGGAGGGTAATCAGCCCCAGCATTTT. It specifies CASSYSEGNQPQHF.

This chain connects TRBV6-5 to TRBJ1-3; D unresolved. The V and J ends lost 2 bases and 0 bases respectively, with 5 bases between them. Per germline, CDR1 MNHEY and CDR2 SVGAGI. CDR3 size: 14 residues. CDR3 in DNA: TGTGCCAGCAGTTACGGGTTCTCTGGAAACACCATATATTTT. Protein product: CASSYGFSGNTIYF.

This clone was counted once. The CDR3 DNA follows: TGTGCCAGCAGTTCCCCTGCCGAGCAGTACTTC. It translates to CASSSPAEQYF. The chain joins TRBV6-5 to TRBJ2-7; no clear D gene. Germline CDR1 reads MNHEY; CDR2 reads SVGAGI. Trimming cost V 4 bases and J 6 bases, with 7 bases left between them. This CDR3 is built from 11 residues.

This clone has a single count. The V and J genes are TRBV9 and TRBJ2-7; the D is unclear. The V gene's germline CDR1 is SGDLS and CDR2 YYNGEE. Trimming stripped 0 bases from V and 2 bases from J, with 6 bases between. The CDR3 spans 13 residues. The CDR3 spells CASSVGSAYEQYF. The CDR3 DNA reads TGTGCCAGCAGCGTAGGGTCAGCCTACGAGCAGTACTTC.

The rearrangement uses TRBV6-5 and TRBJ1-1; D is possibly TRBD1 (6 bases). Deletions cut 2 bases from V and 5 bases from J, with 12 bases between. CDR1 and CDR2 (germline): MNHEY, SVGAGI. CDR3 length: 14 amino acids. The CDR3 region has the DNA TGTGCCAGCAGTTACGTGGAGGGGGGGACTGAAGCTTTCTTT. Encoded protein: CASSYVEGGTEAFF.

V and J are TRBV4-3 and TRBJ2-2, with 13 bases that match TRBD2. Looked up from germline, CDR1 is LGHNA and CDR2 is YSLEER. This CDR3 is 16 amino acids long. The V and J ends lost 3 bases and 6 bases, in that order; junction bases with no gene match: 4. Written as DNA, the CDR3 is TGCGCCAGCAGCCAGCGGACTAGCGGGGGCTCCGGGGAGCTGTTTTTT. Amino acids: CASSQRTSGGSGELFF.

This sequence joins TRBV7-8 and TRBJ1-1, with D unresolved. Germline loops: CDR1 SGHVS, CDR2 FQNEAQ. Trimming took off 1 base at V and 1 base at J, with 7 bases between the two ends. CDR3 length: 14 residues. The DNA for the CDR3 is TGTGCCAGCAGCTTAGGTCAGACGAACACTGAAGCTTTCTTT. It encodes CASSLGQTNTEAFF.

The genes are TRBV4-1 and TRBJ1-1; a weak D match, TRBD1 (6 bases). Germline V CDR1 and CDR2: MGHRA, YSYEKL. The V and J ends lost 1 base and 0 bases respectively, with 9 bases between them. The length of the CDR3 is 15 residues. The CDR3 DNA reads TGCGCCAGCAGCCAAGTCCGGGGGCTGAACACTGAAGCTTTCTTT. It yields the protein CASSQVRGLNTEAFF.

V is TRBV18 and J is TRBJ1-4; the D gene is possibly TRBD1 (5 bases). Germline V gene lookup returns CDR1 KGHSH and CDR2 LQKENI. Trimming pared 6 bases from V and 8 bases from J, leaving 13 bases between. This CDR3 spans 13 amino acids. CDR3 amino acids: CASSGGTAEKLFF. In nucleotides, the CDR3 is TGTGCCAGCTCCGGAGGGACGGCCGAAAAACTGTTTTTT.

A note on this clone: The junction and the germline gene differ at one end; a read error may be behind it. J is TRBJ2-7 and V is TRBV25-1; no clear D gene. The CDR3 length is 15 residues. Germline V gives CDR1 MGHDK, CDR2 SYGVNS. This CDR3 is CASSEFGKLSCEQYF. CDR3 bases: TGTGCCAGCAGTGAATTTGGGAAACTCTCCTGCGAGCAGTACTTC.

V usage is TRBV5-1 and J usage is TRBJ1-2; D is uncertain. Germline values: CDR1 SGHRS, CDR2 YFSETQ. Trimming shortened V by 7 bases and J by 10 bases, and 29 bases separated the two germline ends. This CDR3 spans 16 amino acids. The CDR3 loop reads CASSAGESQRRSIYTF. Written as DNA, the CDR3 is TGCGCCAGCTCCGCCGGCGAGTCACAGCGTCGTTCGATCTACACCTTC. The variable domain in full, completed from reference TRBV5-1 and TRBJ1-2, reads KAGVTQTPRYLIKTRGQQVTLSCSPISGHRSVSWYQQTPGQGLQFLFEYFSETQRNKGNFPGRFSGRQFSNSRSEMNVSTLELGDSALYLCASSAGESQRRSIYTFGSGTRLTVV.

The chain employs TRBV18 and TRBJ1-6; D remains ambiguous. The V gene's germline CDR1 is KGHSH and CDR2 LQKENI. This CDR3 spans 17 amino acids. V lost 2 bases, J lost 0 bases, and 11 bases lay in between. CDR3 coding DNA: TGTGCCAGCTCACCAAATGGGTTCGACTCCTATAATTCACCCCTCCACTTT. This gives the protein CASSPNGFDSYNSPLHF.

This rearrangement joins TRBV6-5 to TRBJ2-5; no reliable D call. V shed 2 bases and J shed 5 bases, with 6 bases lying between them. The CDR3 is 12 amino acids. Per germline, CDR1 MNHEY and CDR2 SVGAGI. Written as DNA, the CDR3 is TGTGCCAGCAGTTACGGATGGGAGACCCAGTACTTC. Amino acid sequence: CASSYGWETQYF.

The chain has TRBV4-1 and TRBJ2-5; no reliable D call. The CDR3 length is 14 residues. Germline V gives CDR1 MGHRA, CDR2 YSYEKL. V lost 3 bases and J 5 bases, leaving 13 bases between the germline ends. CDR3 in DNA: TGCGCCAGCAGCCACGCCCTAAGGGTGGAGACCCAGTACTTC. Its protein product is CASSHALRVETQYF.

The chain has TRBV10-3 and TRBJ1-1, with a tentative D call TRBD1 (5 bases). The CDR3 is made up of 16 amino acids. The V gene lost 3 bases and the J gene lost 1 base, with 15 bases spanning the gap. Germline CDR1 and CDR2: ENHRY and SYGVKD. The CDR3 loop is CAISDSTVTGNTEAFF. CDR3 DNA sequence: TGTGCCATCAGTGATTCCACCGTTACAGGGAACACTGAAGCTTTCTTT.

This clone has only one observation. This chain joins TRBV18 and TRBJ2-1, with D possibly called TRBD1 or TRBD2 (5 bases each). Trimming took off 3 bases at V and 6 bases at J, with 15 bases between the two ends. This CDR3 region has 15 residues. CDR1 is KGHSH and CDR2 is LQKENI in the germline V gene. The CDR3 DNA reads TGTGCCAGCTCACCGGGACGGGGCGCGGGCAATGAGCAGTTCTTC. Its protein is CASSPGRGAGNEQFF.